Below are 23 T cell receptor beta chains sequenced from a single sample in a study of blood T cell repertoires in COVID-19. Sequencing was performed with immunoSEQ multiplex PCR; in TCRdb, only in-frame clones are kept and a portion is missing. Of 13,000 or so clones listed, roughly 83% were seen once; the top ten hold over 15%. The sequencing sample was made of peripheral blood. Every receptor here comes from a man in his forties with active or convalescent COVID-19.

This chain joins TRBV18 and TRBJ2-1, with a possible D match to TRBD2 (5 bases). Germline V gene sequence: CDR1 KGHSH, CDR2 LQKENI. V was clipped by 8 bases and J by 8 bases, with 16 bases between them. This CDR3 is 13 amino acids long. The chain's CDR3 is CASGGRARDEQFF. The CDR3 DNA sequence: TGTGCCAGCGGCGGTCGAGCGCGGGATGAGCAGTTCTTC.

The chain combines TRBV5-1 with TRBJ1-2, with 9 bases that match TRBD1. Germline CDR1 reads SGHRS; CDR2 reads YFSETQ. The CDR3 loop spans 14 amino acids. V lost 0 bases and J lost 14; bases outside the gene matches: 11. Written as DNA, the CDR3 is TGCGCCAGCAGCTTGGAGGACAGGGGCGAGCTAAGGACCTTC. It yields the protein CASSLEDRGELRTF.

This chain uses TRBV28 with TRBJ1-6; D unresolved. CDR3 length: 13 residues. Germline loops: CDR1 MDHEN, CDR2 SYDVKM. V was clipped by 8 bases and J by 6 bases, with 11 bases between them. The CDR3 bases are TGTGCCAGCGGCCGGGTCACTAATTCACCCCTCCACTTT. It yields the protein CASGRVTNSPLHF.

This clone was detected only a few times. The rearrangement joins TRBV2 to TRBJ2-1; tentatively, D is TRBD2 (8 bases). Trimming removed 5 bases at V and 4 bases at J, with 21 bases between. CDR1 is SNHLY and CDR2 is FYNNEI in the germline V gene. The CDR3 is made up of 17 amino acids. The CDR3 protein is CASSTPGGGQPYNEQFF. The DNA of the CDR3 is TGTGCCAGCAGTACCCCCGGGGGGGGACAGCCATACAATGAGCAGTTCTTC.

This sequence joins TRBV19 and TRBJ2-7; 8 positions agree with TRBD1. The germline V gene has CDR1 LNHDA and CDR2 SQIVND (reference sequence). Unmatched junction bases numbered 4, after V lost 8 bases and J lost 1 base. This CDR3 is built from 13 residues. CDR3 nucleotides: TGTGCCAGTGCGGACAGGGCGTCCTACGAGCAGTACTTC. Protein sequence: CASADRASYEQYF.

The chain couples TRBV3-1 (or the pseudogene TRBV3-2) to TRBJ1-5; 9 bases match TRBD1. With V trimmed by 6 bases and J by 4 bases, 7 bases remained unmatched. The CDR3 loop spans 15 amino acids. CDR1 and CDR2 (germline): LGHDT, YNNKEL (reference sequence). The CDR3 sequence: CASSQQGALNQPQHF. CDR3 sequence (DNA): TGTGCCAGCAGTCAACAGGGGGCCCTAAATCAGCCCCAGCATTTT.

The rearrangement joins TRBV19 to TRBJ1-5; a possible D gene is TRBD1 (6 bases). CDR1 and CDR2 (germline): LNHDA, SQIVND (reference sequence). The V gene lost 5 bases and the J gene lost 2 bases, with 13 bases spanning the gap. The CDR3 totals 15 residues. CDR3 bases: TGTGCCAGTAGTGACACCAGACAGGGCAATCAGCCCCAGCATTTT. Translated, it gives CASSDTRQGNQPQHF.

The chain carries TRBV4-1 and TRBJ2-7; weak D call: TRBD1 (5 bases). Germline V gene lookup returns CDR1 MGHRA and CDR2 YSYEKL. CDR3 length equals 15 residues. Trimming took off 2 bases at V and 3 bases at J, with 14 bases between the two ends. The CDR3 region is CASSQTDRYHYEQYF. DNA of the CDR3: TGCGCCAGCAGCCAAACCGACAGATACCACTACGAGCAGTACTTC.

This clone has just one count. The chain links TRBV11-3 to TRBJ2-1, with unresolved D. V was clipped by 3 bases and J by 8 bases, with 14 bases between them. In germline, CDR1 is SGHNT, CDR2 YENEEA. The CDR3 consists of 14 residues. CDR3 in amino acids: CASSFSPERDEQFF. CDR3 in DNA: TGTGCCAGCAGCTTTAGCCCCGAAAGAGATGAGCAGTTCTTC.

This sequence joins TRBV4-2 and TRBJ1-2; possible D gene TRBD1, 6 bases. CDR1 and CDR2 from the germline V gene are LGHNA and YNFKEQ. Trimming left V 0 bases short and J 5 bases short, with 16 bases between. The CDR3 runs to 16 residues. The DNA of the CDR3 is TGTGCCAGCAGCCAAGATGGGGGCAAGAGAGCATATGGCTACACCTTC. Amino acid sequence: CASSQDGGKRAYGYTF.

V is TRBV7-2 and J is TRBJ1-6, with D possibly being TRBD1 (5 bases). Trimming took 5 bases from V and 5 from J, leaving 16 bases between them. This CDR3 is built from 16 residues. Germline lookup yields CDR1 SGHTA and CDR2 FQGNSA. The CDR3: CASSPAGWTDNSPLHF. The CDR3 DNA follows: TGTGCCAGCAGCCCAGCAGGGTGGACGGATAATTCACCCCTCCACTTT. Using reference TRBV7-2 and TRBJ1-6 for the parts outside the CDR3, the full variable domain is GAGVSQSPSNKVTEKGKDVELRCDPISGHTALYWYRQSLGQGLEFLIYFQGNSAPDKSGLPSDRFSAERTGGSVSTLTIQRTQQEDSAVYLCASSPAGWTDNSPLHFGNGTRLTVT.

The gene calls are TRBV5-1 and TRBJ2-5; a possible D gene is TRBD2 (5 bases). V was cut by 5 bases and J by 2 bases, with 10 bases left in between. There are 13 residues in the CDR3. Germline V gene sequence: CDR1 SGHRS, CDR2 YFSETQ. CDR3 sequence reads: CASSGGLQETQYF. The DNA for the CDR3 is TGCGCCAGCAGTGGAGGCCTACAAGAGACCCAGTACTTC.

As for this clone: The same CDR3 also results from other DNA sequences found in this sample. This rearrangement joins TRBV3-1 (or the pseudogene TRBV3-2) to TRBJ1-6, with TRBD1 identical over 11 bases. Trimming at V came to 3 bases and at J to 6 bases, leaving 4 bases not matched to a gene. The CDR3 covers 16 residues. Germline values: CDR1 LGHDT, CDR2 YNNKEL (reference sequence). CDR3 DNA sequence: TGTGCCAGCAGCCAGTTGGGACAGGGGGTTAATTCACCCCTCCACTTT. Translated: CASSQLGQGVNSPLHF.

The V gene is TRBV5-5, the J gene TRBJ1-2; D not resolved. CDR3 size: 13 residues. Germline loops: CDR1 SGHKS, CDR2 YYEKEE (reference sequence). The V end lost 6 bases, the J end lost 4 bases, and 13 bases lay between the germline ends. The CDR3 coding sequence is TGTGCCAGCAAACTATTGACCGGCTATGGCTACACCTTC. Translated, it gives CASKLLTGYGYTF. Filled out from reference TRBV5-5 and TRBJ1-2, the complete variable domain reads DAGVTQSPTHLIKTRGQQVTLRCSPISGHKSVSWYQQVLGQGPQFIFQYYEKEERGRGNFPDRFSARQFPNYSSELNVNALLLGDSALYLCASKLLTGYGYTFGSGTRLTVV.

This clone was picked up a small number of times. The chain employs TRBV4-1 and TRBJ2-5; D remains ambiguous. The ends were cut back, 5 bases at V and 2 bases at J, with 9 bases in the middle. Looked up from germline, CDR1 is MGHRA and CDR2 is YSYEKL. CDR3 length equals 13 residues. CDR3 sequence reads: CASSMWQQETQYF. CDR3 DNA sequence: TGCGCCAGCAGCATGTGGCAGCAAGAGACCCAGTACTTC.

The gene calls are TRBV29-1 and TRBJ2-2; D possibly corresponds to TRBD1 (6 bases). V lost 7 bases, J lost 0 bases, and 9 bases lay in between. Germline CDR1 is SQVTM and CDR2 is ANQGSEA. The CDR3 is made up of 13 amino acids. This chain's CDR3 is CSGGGTNTGELFF. CDR3 coding DNA: TGCAGCGGAGGGGGTACGAACACCGGGGAGCTGTTTTTT.

The rearrangement links TRBV7-6 to TRBJ2-3, with a tentative D call TRBD2 (5 bases). The CDR3 loop spans 15 amino acids. Germline values: CDR1 SGHVS, CDR2 FNYEAQ. V was pared by 5 bases and J by 2 bases, with 14 bases between. CDR3 loop: CASSPNGELTDTQYF. The CDR3 DNA reads as TGTGCCAGCAGCCCAAACGGGGAACTCACAGATACGCAGTATTTT.

This chain links TRBV7-9 with TRBJ2-5, with a tentative D call TRBD2 (6 bases). Trimming left V 5 bases short and J 5 bases short, with 21 bases between. Germline V gene lookup returns CDR1 SEHNR and CDR2 FQNEAQ (reference sequence). The length of the CDR3 is 16 residues. CDR3 amino acids: CASSPPEGRAQETQYF. In DNA form, the CDR3 reads TGTGCCAGCAGCCCCCCGGAGGGCAGGGCCCAGGAGACCCAGTACTTC.

The sample holds one count of this clone. The gene calls are TRBV29-1 and TRBJ1-2; D may be TRBD1 (6 bases). V lost 7 bases to trimming and J lost 3 bases, with 21 bases between them. The CDR3 is 15 amino acids. Germline V gives CDR1 SQVTM, CDR2 ANQGSEA. Here the CDR3 reads CSAGPVTGYDYGYTF. Here the CDR3 DNA reads TGCAGCGCGGGGCCCGTAACAGGGTATGACTATGGCTACACCTTC. Filled out from reference TRBV29-1 and TRBJ1-2, the complete variable domain reads SAVISQKPSRDICQRGTSLTIQCQVDSQVTMMFWYRQQPGQSLTLIATANQGSEATYESGFVIDKFPISRPNLTFSTLTVSNMSPEDSSIYLCSAGPVTGYDYGYTFGSGTRLTVV.

The V gene is TRBV12-5, the J gene TRBJ2-7; possible D gene TRBD1, 6 bases. This CDR3 is 16 amino acids long. Germline V gene lookup returns CDR1 LGHNT and CDR2 FRNRAP. Deletions cut 1 base from V and 1 base from J, with 14 bases between. The CDR3 reads CASGLEFDRRSYEQYF. The CDR3 DNA follows: TGTGCTAGTGGTTTGGAATTTGACAGGAGATCCTACGAGCAGTACTTC. Combining the CDR3 with reference TRBV12-5 and TRBJ2-7 gives the whole variable domain DARVTQTPRHKVTEMGQEVTMRCQPILGHNTVFWYRQTMMQGLELLAYFRNRAPLDDSGMPKDRFSAEMPDATLATLKIQPSEPRDSAVYFCASGLEFDRRSYEQYFGPGTRLTVT.

This chain uses TRBV4-3 with TRBJ1-2; 8 bases line up with TRBD1. CDR1 and CDR2 (germline): LGHNA, YSLEER. V was clipped by 4 bases and J by 6 bases; unmatched bases: 13. The CDR3 length is 16 residues. The CDR3 sequence is CASSLRDRISSHGYTF. CDR3 in DNA: TGCGCCAGCAGCCTCCGGGACAGGATTTCCTCCCATGGCTACACCTTC.

J is TRBJ1-5 and V is TRBV7-2; D is uncertain. Trimming took off 1 base at V and 2 bases at J, with 12 bases between the two ends. The germline V gene encodes CDR1 SGHTA and CDR2 FQGNSA. This CDR3 has 16 residues. CDR3 in amino acids: CASSLDVGPGNQPQHF. The CDR3 DNA sequence: TGTGCCAGCAGCTTAGATGTGGGCCCAGGCAATCAGCCCCAGCATTTT.

The chain combines TRBV5-1 with TRBJ2-1, with 7 bases lining up with TRBD1. Trimming cost V 1 base and J 9 bases; bases outside gene matches: 10. The CDR3 has 15 amino acids. In germline, CDR1 is SGHRS, CDR2 YFSETQ. The CDR3 sequence: CASSLTGAVLSEQFF. CDR3 DNA: TGCGCCAGCAGCTTGACAGGGGCGGTATTGAGTGAGCAGTTCTTC.